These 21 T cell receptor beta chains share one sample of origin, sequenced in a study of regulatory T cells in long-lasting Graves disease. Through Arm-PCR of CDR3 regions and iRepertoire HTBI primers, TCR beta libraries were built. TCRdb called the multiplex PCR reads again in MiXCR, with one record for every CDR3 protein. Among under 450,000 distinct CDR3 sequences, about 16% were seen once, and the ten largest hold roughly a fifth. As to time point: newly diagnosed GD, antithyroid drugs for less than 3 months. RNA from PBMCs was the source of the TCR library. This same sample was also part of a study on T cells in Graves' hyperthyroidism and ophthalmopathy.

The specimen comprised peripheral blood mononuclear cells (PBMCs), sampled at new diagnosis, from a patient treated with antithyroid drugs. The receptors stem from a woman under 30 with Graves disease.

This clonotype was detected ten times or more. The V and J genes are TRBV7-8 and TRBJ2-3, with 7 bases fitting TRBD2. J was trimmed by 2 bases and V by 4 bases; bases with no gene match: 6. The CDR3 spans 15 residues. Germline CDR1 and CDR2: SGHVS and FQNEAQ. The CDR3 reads CASSSRLADTDTQYF. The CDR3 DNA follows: TGTGCCAGCAGCTCTCGACTAGCTGACACAGATACGCAGTATTTT.

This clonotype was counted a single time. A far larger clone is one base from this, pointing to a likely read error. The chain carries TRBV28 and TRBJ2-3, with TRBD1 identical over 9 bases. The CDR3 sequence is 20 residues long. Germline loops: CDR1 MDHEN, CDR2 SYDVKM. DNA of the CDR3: TGTGCCGGCAGTTTGGGGACAGGGTTTGTCATCAGCCCAAACACAGATACGCAGTATTTT. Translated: CAGSLGTGFVISPNTDTQYF. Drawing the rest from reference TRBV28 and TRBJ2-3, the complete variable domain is DVKVTQSSRYLVKRTGEKVFLECVQDMDHENMFWYRQDPGLGLRLIYFSYDVKMKEKGDIPEGYSVSREKKERFSLILESASTNQTSMYLCAGSLGTGFVISPNTDTQYFGPGTRLTVL.

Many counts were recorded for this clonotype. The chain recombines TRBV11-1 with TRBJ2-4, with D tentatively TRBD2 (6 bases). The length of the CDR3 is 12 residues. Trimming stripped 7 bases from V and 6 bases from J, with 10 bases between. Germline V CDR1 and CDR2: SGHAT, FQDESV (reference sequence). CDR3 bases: TGTGCCAGCACTAGCGAGCTAAACATTCAGTACTTC. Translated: CASTSELNIQYF. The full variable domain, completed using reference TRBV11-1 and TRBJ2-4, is EAEVAQSPRYKITEKSQAVAFWCDPISGHATLYWYRQILGQGPELLVQFQDESVVDDSQLPKDRFSAERLKGVDSTLKIQPAELGDSAMYLCASTSELNIQYFGAGTRLSVL.

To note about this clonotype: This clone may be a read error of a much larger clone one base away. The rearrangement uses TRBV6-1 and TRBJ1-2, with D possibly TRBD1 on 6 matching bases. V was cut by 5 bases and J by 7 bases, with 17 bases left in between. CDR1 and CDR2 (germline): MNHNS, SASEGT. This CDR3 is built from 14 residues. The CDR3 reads CASSPLSQTGGYTF. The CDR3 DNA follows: TGTGCCAGCAGTCCTTTAAGCCAGACAGGTGGCTACACCTTC.

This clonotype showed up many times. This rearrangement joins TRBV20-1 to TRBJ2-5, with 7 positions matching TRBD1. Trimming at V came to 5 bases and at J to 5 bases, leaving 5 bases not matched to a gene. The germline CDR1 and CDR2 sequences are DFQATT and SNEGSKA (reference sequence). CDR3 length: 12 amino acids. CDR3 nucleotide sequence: TGCAGTGCTGTCCAACAGGGGGAGACCCAGTACTTC. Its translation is CSAVQQGETQYF.

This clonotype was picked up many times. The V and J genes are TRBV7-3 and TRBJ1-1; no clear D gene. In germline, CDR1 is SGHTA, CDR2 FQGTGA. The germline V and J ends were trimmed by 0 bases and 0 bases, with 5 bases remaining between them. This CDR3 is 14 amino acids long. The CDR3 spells CASSLTSMNTEAFF. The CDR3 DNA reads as TGTGCCAGCAGCTTAACTTCGATGAACACTGAAGCTTTCTTT.

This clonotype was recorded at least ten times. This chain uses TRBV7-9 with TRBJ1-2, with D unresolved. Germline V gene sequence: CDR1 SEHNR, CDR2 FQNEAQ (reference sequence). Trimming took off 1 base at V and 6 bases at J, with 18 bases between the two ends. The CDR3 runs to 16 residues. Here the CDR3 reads CASSLVAGRFSDGYTF. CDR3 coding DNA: TGTGCCAGCAGCTTAGTGGCCGGGCGGTTCTCCGATGGCTACACCTTC.

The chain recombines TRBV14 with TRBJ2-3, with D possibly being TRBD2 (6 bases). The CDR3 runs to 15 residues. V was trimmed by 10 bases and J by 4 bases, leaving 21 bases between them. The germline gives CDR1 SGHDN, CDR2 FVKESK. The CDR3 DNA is TGTGCCACCCCGCGGGACCTCCGGGAGTCAGATACGCAGTATTTT. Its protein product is CATPRDLRESDTQYF.

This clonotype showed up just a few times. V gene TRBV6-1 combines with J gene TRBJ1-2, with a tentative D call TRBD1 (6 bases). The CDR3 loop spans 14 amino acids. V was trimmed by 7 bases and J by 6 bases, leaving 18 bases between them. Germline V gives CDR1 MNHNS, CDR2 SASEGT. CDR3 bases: TGTGCCAGCACCCGAATCGGGCAGGGGAATGGCTACACCTTC. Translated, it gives CASTRIGQGNGYTF.

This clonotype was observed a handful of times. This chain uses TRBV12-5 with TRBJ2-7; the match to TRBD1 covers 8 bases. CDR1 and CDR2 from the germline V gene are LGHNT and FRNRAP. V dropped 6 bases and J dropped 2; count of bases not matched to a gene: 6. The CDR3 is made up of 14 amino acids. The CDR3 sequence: CASGPGDRPYEQYF. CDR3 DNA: TGTGCTAGTGGCCCCGGGGACAGGCCCTACGAGCAGTACTTC.

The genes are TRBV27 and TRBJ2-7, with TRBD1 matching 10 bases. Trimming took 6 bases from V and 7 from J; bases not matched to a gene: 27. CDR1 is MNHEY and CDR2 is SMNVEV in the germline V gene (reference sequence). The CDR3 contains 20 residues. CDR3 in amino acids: CASSAWLGRTGGNDRGEQYF. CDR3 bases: TGTGCCAGCAGCGCATGGCTGGGGAGGACAGGGGGTAACGATCGAGGAGAGCAGTACTTC.

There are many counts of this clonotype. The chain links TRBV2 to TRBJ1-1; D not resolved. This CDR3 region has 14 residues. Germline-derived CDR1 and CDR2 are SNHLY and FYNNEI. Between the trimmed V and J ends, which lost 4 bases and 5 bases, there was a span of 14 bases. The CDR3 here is CASSVVAGRTEAFF. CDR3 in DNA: TGTGCCAGCAGTGTGGTGGCCGGGAGGACTGAAGCTTTCTTT.

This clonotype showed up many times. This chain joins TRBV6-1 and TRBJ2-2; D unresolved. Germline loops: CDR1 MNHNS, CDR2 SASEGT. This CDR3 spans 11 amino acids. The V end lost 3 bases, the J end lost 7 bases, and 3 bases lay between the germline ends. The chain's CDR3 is CASSDGGELFF. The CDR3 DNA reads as TGTGCCAGCAGTGACGGCGGGGAGCTGTTTTTT.

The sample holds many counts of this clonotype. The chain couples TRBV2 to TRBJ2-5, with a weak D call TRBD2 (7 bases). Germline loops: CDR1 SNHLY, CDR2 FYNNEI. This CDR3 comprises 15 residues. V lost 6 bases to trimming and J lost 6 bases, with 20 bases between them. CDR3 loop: CASSDLRGALKTQYF. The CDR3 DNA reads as TGTGCCAGCAGCGATCTTCGGGGGGCCTTGAAGACCCAGTACTTC. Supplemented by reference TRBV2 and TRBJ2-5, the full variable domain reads EPEVTQTPSHQVTQMGQEVILRCVPISNHLYFYWYRQILGQKVEFLVSFYNNEISEKSEIFDDQFSVERPDGSNFTLKIRSTKLEDSAMYFCASSDLRGALKTQYFGPGTRLLVL.

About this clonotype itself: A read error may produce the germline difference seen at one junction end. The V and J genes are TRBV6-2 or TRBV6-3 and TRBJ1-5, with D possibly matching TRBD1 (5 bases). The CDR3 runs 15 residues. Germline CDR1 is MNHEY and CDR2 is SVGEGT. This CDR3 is CAGSSDSYSNQPQHF. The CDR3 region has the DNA TGTGCCGGCAGTTCAGACAGTTATAGCAATCAGCCCCAGCATTTT.

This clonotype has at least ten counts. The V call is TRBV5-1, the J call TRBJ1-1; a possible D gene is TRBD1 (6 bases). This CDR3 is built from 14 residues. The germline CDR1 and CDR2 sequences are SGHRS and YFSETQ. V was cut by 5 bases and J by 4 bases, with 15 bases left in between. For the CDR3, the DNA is TGCGCCAGCAGGGCCGAACAGGGACGCACTGAAGCTTTCTTT. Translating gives CASRAEQGRTEAFF. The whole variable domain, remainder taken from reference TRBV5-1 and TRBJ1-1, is KAGVTQTPRYLIKTRGQQVTLSCSPISGHRSVSWYQQTPGQGLQFLFEYFSETQRNKGNFPGRFSGRQFSNSRSEMNVSTLELGDSALYLCASRAEQGRTEAFFGQGTRLTVV.

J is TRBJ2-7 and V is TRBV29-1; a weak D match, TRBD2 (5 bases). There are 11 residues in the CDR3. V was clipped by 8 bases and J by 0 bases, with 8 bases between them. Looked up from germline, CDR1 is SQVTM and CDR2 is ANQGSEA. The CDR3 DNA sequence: TGCAGCTCCCGGGACTCCTACGAGCAGTACTTC. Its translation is CSSRDSYEQYF.

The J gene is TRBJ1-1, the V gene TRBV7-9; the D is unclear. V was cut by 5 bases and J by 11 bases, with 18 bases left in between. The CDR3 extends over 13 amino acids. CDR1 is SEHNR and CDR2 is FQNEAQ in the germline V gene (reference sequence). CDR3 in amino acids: CASSPVAGGLAFF. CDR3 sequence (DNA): TGTGCCAGCAGCCCCGTTGCTGGAGGGTTGGCTTTCTTT.

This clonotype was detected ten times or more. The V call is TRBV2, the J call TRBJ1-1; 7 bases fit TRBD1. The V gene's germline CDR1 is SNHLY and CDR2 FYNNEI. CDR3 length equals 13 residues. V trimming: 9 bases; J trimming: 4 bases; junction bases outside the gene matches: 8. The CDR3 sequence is CARFDRVGTEAFF. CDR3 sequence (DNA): TGTGCCAGATTCGACAGGGTTGGCACTGAAGCTTTCTTT.

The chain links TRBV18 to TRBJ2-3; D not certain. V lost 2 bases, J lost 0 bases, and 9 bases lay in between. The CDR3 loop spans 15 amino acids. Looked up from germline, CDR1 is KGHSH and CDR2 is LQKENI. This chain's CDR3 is CASSPESRSTDTQYF. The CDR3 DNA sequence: TGTGCCAGCTCACCAGAGTCCAGAAGCACAGATACGCAGTATTTT.

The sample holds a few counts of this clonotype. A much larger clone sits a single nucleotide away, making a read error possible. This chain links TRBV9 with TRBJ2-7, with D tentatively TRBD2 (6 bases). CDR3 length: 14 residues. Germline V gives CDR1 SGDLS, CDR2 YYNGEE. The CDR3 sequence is CASSVAGLDYERYF. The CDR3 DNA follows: TGTGCCAGCAGCGTAGCGGGGTTGGACTACGAGCGGTACTTC.